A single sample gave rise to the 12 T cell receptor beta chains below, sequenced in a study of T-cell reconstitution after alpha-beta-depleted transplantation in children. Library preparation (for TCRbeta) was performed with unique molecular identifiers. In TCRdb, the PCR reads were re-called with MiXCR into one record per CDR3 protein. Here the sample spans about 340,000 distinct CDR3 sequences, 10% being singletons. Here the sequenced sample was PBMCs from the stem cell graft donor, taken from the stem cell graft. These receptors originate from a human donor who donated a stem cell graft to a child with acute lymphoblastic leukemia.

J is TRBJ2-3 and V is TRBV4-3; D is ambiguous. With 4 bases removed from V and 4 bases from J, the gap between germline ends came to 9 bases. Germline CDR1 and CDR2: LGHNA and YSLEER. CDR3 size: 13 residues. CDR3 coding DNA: TGCGCCAGCAGCCCCGAGAGGTCAGATACGCAGTATTTT. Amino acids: CASSPERSDTQYF.

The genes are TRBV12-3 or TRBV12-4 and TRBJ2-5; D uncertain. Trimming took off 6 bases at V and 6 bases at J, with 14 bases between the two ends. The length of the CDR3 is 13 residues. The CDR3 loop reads CASSQLELQTQYF. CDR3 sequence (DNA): TGTGCCAGCAGCCAGCTGGAACTACAGACCCAGTACTTC.

CDR3 DNA: TGTGCCAGCAGCCCCCCGGGACAGGGGGACGAGCAGTACTTC. This translates into CASSPPGQGDEQYF. The chain combines TRBV7-3 with TRBJ2-7, with 11 bases aligning to TRBD1. Germline CDR1 and CDR2: SGHTA and FQGTGA. The V segment lost 5 bases and the J segment 5 bases; nucleotides outside the gene matches: 5. The CDR3 runs to 14 residues.

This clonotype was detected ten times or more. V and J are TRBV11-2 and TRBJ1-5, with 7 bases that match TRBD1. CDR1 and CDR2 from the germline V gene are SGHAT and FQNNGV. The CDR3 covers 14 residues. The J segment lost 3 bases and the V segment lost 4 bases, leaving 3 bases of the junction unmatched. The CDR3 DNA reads TGTGCCAGCAGCTCGGGACAGTTCAATCAGCCCCAGCATTTT. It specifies CASSSGQFNQPQHF.

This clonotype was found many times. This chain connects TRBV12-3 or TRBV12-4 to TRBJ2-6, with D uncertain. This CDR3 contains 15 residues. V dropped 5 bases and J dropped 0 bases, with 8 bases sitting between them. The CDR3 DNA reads TGTGCCAGCAGTGATATCGGCTCTGGGGCCAACGTCCTGACTTTC. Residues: CASSDIGSGANVLTF.

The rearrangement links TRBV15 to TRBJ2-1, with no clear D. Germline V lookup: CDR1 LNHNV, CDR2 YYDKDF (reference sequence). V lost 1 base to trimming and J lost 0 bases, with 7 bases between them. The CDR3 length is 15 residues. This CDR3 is CATSRVGSSYNEQFF. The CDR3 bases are TGTGCCACCAGCAGAGTAGGTAGCTCCTACAATGAGCAGTTCTTC.

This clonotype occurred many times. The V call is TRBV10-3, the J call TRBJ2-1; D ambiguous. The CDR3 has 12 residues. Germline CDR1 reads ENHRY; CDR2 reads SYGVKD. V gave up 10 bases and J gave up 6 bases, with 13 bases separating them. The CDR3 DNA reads TGTGCCACAAATGGAGTGTCCAATGAGCAGTTCTTC. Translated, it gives CATNGVSNEQFF.

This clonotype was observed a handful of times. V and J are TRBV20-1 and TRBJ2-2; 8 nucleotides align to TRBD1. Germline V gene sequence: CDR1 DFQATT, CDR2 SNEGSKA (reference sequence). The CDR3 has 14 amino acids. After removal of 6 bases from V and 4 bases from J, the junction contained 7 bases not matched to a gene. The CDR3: CSAAQGATTGELFF. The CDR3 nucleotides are TGCAGTGCAGCTCAGGGGGCCACCACCGGGGAGCTGTTTTTT.

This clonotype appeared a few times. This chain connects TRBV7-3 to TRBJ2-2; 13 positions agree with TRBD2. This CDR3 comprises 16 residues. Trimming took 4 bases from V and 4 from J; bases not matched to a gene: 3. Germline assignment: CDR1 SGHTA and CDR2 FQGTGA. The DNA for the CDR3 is TGTGCCAGCAGCTCGACTAGCGGGAGGACCACCGGGGAGCTGTTTTTT. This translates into CASSSTSGRTTGELFF.

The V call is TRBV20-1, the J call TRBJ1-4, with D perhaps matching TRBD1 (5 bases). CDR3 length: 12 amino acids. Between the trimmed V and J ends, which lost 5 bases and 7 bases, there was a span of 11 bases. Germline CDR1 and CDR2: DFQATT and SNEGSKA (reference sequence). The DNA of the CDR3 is TGCAGTGCTTACGGGACGAGTGAAAAACTGTTTTTT. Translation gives CSAYGTSEKLFF.

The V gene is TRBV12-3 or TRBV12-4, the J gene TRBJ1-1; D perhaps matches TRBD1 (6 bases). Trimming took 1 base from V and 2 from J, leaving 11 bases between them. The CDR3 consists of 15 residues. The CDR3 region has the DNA TGTGCCAGCAGTTTAGAGTCGACAGGAAACACTGAAGCTTTCTTT. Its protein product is CASSLESTGNTEAFF.

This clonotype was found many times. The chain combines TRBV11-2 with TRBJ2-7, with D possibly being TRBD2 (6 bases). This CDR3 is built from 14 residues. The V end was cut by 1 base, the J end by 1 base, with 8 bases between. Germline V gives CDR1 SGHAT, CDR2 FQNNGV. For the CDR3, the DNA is TGTGCCAGCAGCTTAGGGCGGGGTTCCTACGAGCAGTACTTC. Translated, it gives CASSLGRGSYEQYF.